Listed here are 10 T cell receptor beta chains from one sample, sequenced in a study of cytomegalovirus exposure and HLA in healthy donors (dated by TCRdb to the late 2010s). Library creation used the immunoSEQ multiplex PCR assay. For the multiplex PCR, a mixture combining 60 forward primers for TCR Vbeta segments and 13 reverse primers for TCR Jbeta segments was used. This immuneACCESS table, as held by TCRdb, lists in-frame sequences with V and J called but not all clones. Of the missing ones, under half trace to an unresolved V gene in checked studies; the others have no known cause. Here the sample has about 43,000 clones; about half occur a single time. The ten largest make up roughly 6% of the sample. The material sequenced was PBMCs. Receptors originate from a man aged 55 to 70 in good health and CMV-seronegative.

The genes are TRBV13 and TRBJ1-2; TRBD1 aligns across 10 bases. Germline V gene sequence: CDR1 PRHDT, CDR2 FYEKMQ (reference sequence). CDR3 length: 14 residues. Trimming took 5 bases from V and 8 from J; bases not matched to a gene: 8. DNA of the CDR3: TGTGCCAGCAGCCGGGACAGGGGCCCCGGGGGCTACACCTTC. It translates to CASSRDRGPGGYTF.

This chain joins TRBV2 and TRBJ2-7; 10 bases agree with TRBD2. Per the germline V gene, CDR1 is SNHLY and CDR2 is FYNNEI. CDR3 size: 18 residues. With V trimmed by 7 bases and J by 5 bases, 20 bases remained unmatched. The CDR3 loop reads CASIRAGGQTAISDEQYF. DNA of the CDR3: TGTGCCAGCATTAGAGCGGGAGGGCAGACCGCCATATCGGACGAGCAGTACTTC.

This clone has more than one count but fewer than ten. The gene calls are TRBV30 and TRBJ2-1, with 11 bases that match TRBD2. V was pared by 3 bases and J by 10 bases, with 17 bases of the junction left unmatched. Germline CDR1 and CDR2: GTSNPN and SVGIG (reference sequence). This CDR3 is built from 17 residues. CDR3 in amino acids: CAWSRSRFSGRASEQFF. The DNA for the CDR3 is TGTGCCTGGAGCCGGTCCCGATTTAGCGGGAGGGCCAGCGAGCAGTTCTTC.

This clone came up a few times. The CDR3 loop is CASSYVAGGAYTF. In DNA form, the CDR3 reads TGTGCCAGCAGTTACGTTGCCGGAGGGGCCTACACCTTC. This chain connects TRBV6-6 to TRBJ1-2, with a weak D call TRBD1 (5 bases). Trimming cost V 2 bases and J 10 bases, with 14 bases left between them. Germline V gene lookup returns CDR1 MNHNY and CDR2 SVGAGI (reference sequence). The CDR3 loop spans 13 amino acids.

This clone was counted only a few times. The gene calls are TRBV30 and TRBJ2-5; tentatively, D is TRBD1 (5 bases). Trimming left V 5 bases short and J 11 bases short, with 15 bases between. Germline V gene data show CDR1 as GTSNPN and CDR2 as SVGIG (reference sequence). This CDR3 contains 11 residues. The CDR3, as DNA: TGTGCCTGGGGAGACAGTTCACAGCAGTACTTC. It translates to CAWGDSSQQYF.

DNA of the CDR3: TGTGCCAGCACTAGGGACAGTTCCTACGAGCAGTACTTC. Protein sequence: CASTRDSSYEQYF. This chain connects TRBV6-5 to TRBJ2-7; 7 bases agree with TRBD1. CDR1 and CDR2 (germline): MNHEY, SVGAGI. With V trimmed by 7 bases and J by 1 base, 4 bases remained unmatched. The CDR3 has 13 amino acids.

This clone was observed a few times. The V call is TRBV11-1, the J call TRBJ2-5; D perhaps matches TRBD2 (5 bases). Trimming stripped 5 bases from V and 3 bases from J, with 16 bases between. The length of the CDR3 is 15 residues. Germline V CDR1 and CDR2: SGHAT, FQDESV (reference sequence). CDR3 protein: CASSQPLKEEETQYF. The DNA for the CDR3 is TGTGCCAGCAGCCAGCCCCTCAAGGAGGAAGAGACCCAGTACTTC.

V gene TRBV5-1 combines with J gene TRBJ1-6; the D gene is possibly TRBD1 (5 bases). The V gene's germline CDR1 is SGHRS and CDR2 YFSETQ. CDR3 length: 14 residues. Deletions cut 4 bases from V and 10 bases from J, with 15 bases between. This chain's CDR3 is CASSPGEMGSPLHF. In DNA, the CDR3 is TGCGCCAGCAGCCCGGGGGAGATGGGATCACCCCTCCACTTT.

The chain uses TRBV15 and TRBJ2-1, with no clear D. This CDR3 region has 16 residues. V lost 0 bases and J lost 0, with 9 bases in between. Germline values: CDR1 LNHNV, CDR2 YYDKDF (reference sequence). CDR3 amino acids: CATSRDSHGSYNEQFF. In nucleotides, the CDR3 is TGTGCCACCAGCAGAGATTCTCACGGCTCCTACAATGAGCAGTTCTTC.

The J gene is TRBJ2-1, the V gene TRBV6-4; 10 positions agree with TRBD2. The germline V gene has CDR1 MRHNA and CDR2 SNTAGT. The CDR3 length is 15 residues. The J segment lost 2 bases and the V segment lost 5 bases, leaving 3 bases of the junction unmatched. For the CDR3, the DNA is TGTGCCAGCAGTTCTAGCGGGGGTACCTACAATGAGCAGTTCTTC. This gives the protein CASSSSGGTYNEQFF.